This TCR beta chain is drawn from a study of T cell changes during pregnancy in multiple sclerosis. CDR1 and CDR2 from the germline V gene are GTSNPN and SVGIG (reference sequence). This CDR3 spans 12 amino acids. The V end was cut by 0 bases, the J end by 3 bases, with 6 bases between. The assay was immunoSEQ multiplex PCR, and TCRdb's table has in-frame clones only and misses some. Among around 66,000 clones listed, 90% to 95% were seen once. This specimen was peripheral blood, taken after pregnancy. The chain links TRBV30 to TRBJ2-7; no clear D. The origin of this receptor is a female donor in good health, enrolled as a control in a pregnancy study. Written as DNA, the CDR3 is TGTGCCTGGAGTGTAAGCGTCTACGAGCAGTACTTC. Translating it yields CAWSVSVYEQYF.